This TCR beta chain was profiled in a study of shared clonotypes between healthy human individuals (dated by TCRdb to the early 2020s). With regard to the full study: Three men and a couple of women, aged 18 to 49 years, made up the cohort. Between about 0.9 and 10 billion PBMCs per donor were obtained by leukapheresis. For each donor, three plates each were used for CD4 naive and CD4 memory, two plates were used for CD8 naive, and one plate was used for CD8 memory. Blood TCR repertoires of five healthy adults were deeply sequenced to estimate repertoire size and the extent of clonotype sharing between individuals. Libraries were prepared and TCR repertoires were sequenced by different laboratories using diverse techniques, in order to increase sequencing depth and limit assay-specific biases.

Broad study findings and their caveats: Naive subsets generally had larger estimated clonotype richness than memory subsets. Because the study included only a small number of donors, the genetic and exposure-history diversity represented was limited. Sampling was restricted to blood, and TCR repertoires in tissue are likely to differ from TCR repertoires in blood. Rarefaction of sorted-subset datasets indicated incomplete sequencing despite the large sequencing depth. Clonotypes shared by all four sorted-subset donors showed higher generation probabilities than non-shared clonotypes. Pairwise subsampling indicated that sequencing depth was expected to affect the degree of clonotype sharing among donors. Across a handful of donors, about 5% of naive CD4, approximately 3.6% of naive CD8, about 2.3% of memory CD4, and approximately 0.42% of memory CD8 clonotypes were shared.

Of note for this clone: Its antigen specificity is not known. The input lacks base qualities; no much larger clone sits a single base away. The sample has other DNA sequences that encode this CDR3 too.

CD8 naive samples were obtained by positive selection for CCR7 among CD45RO-negative cells, yielding a CD45RA+CCR7+ population from which TemRA cells were excluded. The donors were healthy, HIV-negative adults with no recently reported acute infections or vaccinations. All donors were Caucasian adults living in Nashville, Tennessee, USA. After blood collection by leukapheresis, PBMCs were isolated using Ficoll-Histopaque density gradient centrifugation and then cryopreserved in the vapor phase of liquid nitrogen. Purity and quantity of every magnetically sorted T cell population were checked by analytical flow cytometry. Genomic DNA was isolated from every sorted fraction and measured by UV absorbance on a Nanodrop 2000c. Using the deep immunoSEQ assay, multiplex PCR amplified TCR CDR3 regions from genomic DNA. Extracted genomic DNA from each cell subset was distributed evenly across all wells of several immunoSEQ 96-well plates, and each plate was treated as a replicate. For sorted subsets, each replicate PCR was loaded with 200 ng genomic DNA, equivalent to about 30,000 T cell genomes. Purified libraries were measured with a Qubit 3.0 fluorometer, size-checked on a Bioanalyzer 2100, and measured again with the KAPA Library Quantification kit. Every immunoSEQ 96-well plate was sequenced on a separate single-read 150-cycle Illumina NextSeq 550 flow cell. On the authors' methods: Because only junctional sequences without quality scores were contained in the immunoSEQ output, filtering matching that applied to full-length reads could not be performed. To assign V/J genes and CDR3, sequences were annotated using PyIR, a Python wrapper for IgBLAST v1.9, with IMGT germline references. Any read was removed if the V/J assignment was weak (E-value above 1e-6), the CDR3 was missing, or the read contained stop codons, out-of-frame junctions, or ambiguous translated residues. A V3J clonotype was defined by an identical inferred V gene, J gene, and CDR3 amino acid sequence. The percentage overlap between two repertoires was calculated by dividing the number of shared unique clonotypes by the size of the smaller repertoire. Three approaches were used to assess repertoire richness: RTK rarefaction, the Chao1 estimator, and Recon v2.1 estimates of unobserved clonotypes. Generation probabilities for all TCRbeta clonotypes obtained by the gDNA method from a handful of donors were computed using OLGA. This is the immuneACCESS table as TCRdb keeps it, with only in-frame sequences that have V and J called. A part of the clones is gone; compared with another copy, unresolved V genes explain less than half, and the rest is unexplained. V and J calls plus clone size are reproduced from that table; the DNA served to infer D and trimming. The sample data list roughly 1,800,000 clones, and approximately 95% of these were observed just once. The ten largest make up around 1% of the sample.

Via the germline V gene, CDR1 is MGHRA and CDR2 YSYEKL. Including cysteine and phenylalanine, the CDR3 has 15 amino acids. Just the 45-base CDR3 DNA is kept, in frame starting at base 1. A distance of 10 bases separates the germline ends of V and J, which lose 0 bases and 4 bases respectively. The sequence was collected from a man younger than 30 in good health. This receptor chain uses TRBV4-1 and TRBJ1-3; TRBD1 is a possible D gene, resting on 6 matching bases. Material for sequencing was naive CD8+ T cells sorted from blood. The cell subset or site label, as the study defines it: CD45RA+CCR7+. At the DNA level, the sequence is TGCGCCAGCAGCCAAGATGCAGGGGCCGGAAACACCATATATTTT. It specifies CASSQDAGAGNTIYF.